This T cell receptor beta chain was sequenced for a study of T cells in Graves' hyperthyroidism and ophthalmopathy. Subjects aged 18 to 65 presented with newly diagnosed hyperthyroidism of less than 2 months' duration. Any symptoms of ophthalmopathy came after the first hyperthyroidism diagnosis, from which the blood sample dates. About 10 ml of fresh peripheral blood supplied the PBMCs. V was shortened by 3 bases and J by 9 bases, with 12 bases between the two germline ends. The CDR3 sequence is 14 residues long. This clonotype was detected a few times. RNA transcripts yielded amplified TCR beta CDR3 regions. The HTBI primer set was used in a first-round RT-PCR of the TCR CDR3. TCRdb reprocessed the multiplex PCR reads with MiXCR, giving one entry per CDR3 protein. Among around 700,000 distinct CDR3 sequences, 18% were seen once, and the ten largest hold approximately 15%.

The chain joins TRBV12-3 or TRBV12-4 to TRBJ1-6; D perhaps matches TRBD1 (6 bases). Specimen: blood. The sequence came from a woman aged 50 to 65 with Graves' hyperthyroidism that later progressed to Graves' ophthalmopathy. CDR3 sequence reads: CASSFGGHGSPLHF. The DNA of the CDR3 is TGTGCCAGCAGTTTCGGGGGGCACGGTTCACCCCTCCACTTT.